The 14 T cell receptor beta chains presented below share a single source sample, sequenced in a study of T cells in Graves' hyperthyroidism and ophthalmopathy (dated by TCRdb to about 2019). The library was prepared using multiplex PCR. TCRdb records Illumina HiSeq 2000 as the sequencer. TCR beta CDR3 regions were amplified from RNA transcripts. The first round of RT-PCR for the TCR CDR3 was performed with the HTBI primer set and the Qiagen OneStep RT-PCR kit. The public reads were reprocessed in TCRdb via fastp at Q25 and MiXCR, keeping in-frame beta chains. Entries that share a CDR3 protein sequence are merged under the most common genes and DNA. The sample table lists 400,000 to 600,000 distinct CDR3 sequences, roughly 20% of them with a count of one. The ten largest make up approximately 25% of the sample. Material: blood. These receptor sequences come from a man between 18 and 29 years old with Graves' hyperthyroidism.

This clonotype was detected ten times or more. V usage is TRBV2 and J usage is TRBJ1-3; maybe TRBD1 (5 bases). CDR1 is SNHLY and CDR2 is FYNNEI in the germline V gene. V lost 2 bases to trimming and J lost 1 base, with 9 bases between them. CDR3 length: 15 amino acids. The CDR3: CASSEQGFSGNTIYF. The CDR3 nucleotides read TGTGCCAGCAGTGAACAGGGATTTTCTGGAAACACCATATATTTT.

In its sample, this clonotype was seen many times. The chain couples TRBV11-2 to TRBJ2-5; D is possibly TRBD2 (7 bases). Between the trimmed V and J ends, which lost 4 bases and 5 bases, there was a span of 17 bases. From germline, CDR1 is SGHAT and CDR2 FQNNGV. The CDR3 is 15 residues long. The DNA for the CDR3 is TGTGCCAGCAGCTCCCTTCGGGGGGCCGGGGAGACCCAGTACTTC. Amino acid sequence: CASSSLRGAGETQYF.

This sequence joins TRBV11-1 and TRBJ1-3; the D gene is possibly TRBD1 (5 bases). Germline values: CDR1 SGHAT, CDR2 FQDESV (reference sequence). The CDR3 has 16 residues. V lost 5 bases to trimming and J lost 2 bases, with 16 bases between them. CDR3 sequence (DNA): TGTGCCAGCAGCCAAAACACCGGGACGGCTGGAAACACCATATATTTT. This translates into CASSQNTGTAGNTIYF.

This clonotype came up many times. The chain links TRBV28 to TRBJ1-6; the D gene is possibly TRBD1 (6 bases). Trimming shortened V by 6 bases and J by 0 bases, and 12 bases separated the two germline ends. In germline, CDR1 is MDHEN, CDR2 SYDVKM. This CDR3 has 16 amino acids. This CDR3 reads CASSQGPSSYNSPLHF. In DNA, the CDR3 is TGTGCCAGCAGCCAGGGGCCAAGCTCCTATAATTCACCCCTCCACTTT.

Details on this clonotype: Relative to the germline gene, one junction end is altered; a read error may explain this. V gene TRBV28 combines with J gene TRBJ1-1; D may be TRBD1 (5 bases). Germline V lookup: CDR1 MDHEN, CDR2 SYDVKM. This CDR3 comprises 13 residues. CDR3 sequence reads: CASSSGMYTDAFF. CDR3 bases: TGTGCCAGCAGTTCAGGGATGTACACTGATGCTTTCTTT.

In its sample, this clonotype was seen many times. V and J are TRBV5-5 and TRBJ2-7; D gene ambiguous. The CDR3 is 11 amino acids. CDR1 and CDR2 from the germline V gene are SGHKS and YYEKEE (reference sequence). V was cut by 2 bases and J by 6 bases, with 6 bases left in between. The CDR3, as DNA: TGTGCCAGCAGCTTTTTAGCCGAGCAGTACTTC. Its protein is CASSFLAEQYF.

The DNA for the CDR3 is TGTGCCAGCAGTTTAATTAGGCGGGCTTATAGCAATCAGCCCCAGCATTTT. Its translation is CASSLIRRAYSNQPQHF. The chain has TRBV12-3 or TRBV12-4 and TRBJ1-5; D is unresolved. The CDR3 runs 17 residues. With 2 bases removed from V and 0 bases from J, the gap between germline ends came to 14 bases.

The CDR3 DNA sequence: TGTGCCAGCAGGCTTCCCGGACAAGGCTACACCTTC. Its translation is CASRLPGQGYTF. This chain links TRBV28 with TRBJ1-2; D may be TRBD1 (5 bases). CDR3 length: 12 amino acids. The V gene's germline CDR1 is MDHEN and CDR2 SYDVKM. V lost 6 bases and J lost 8, with 13 bases in between.

V gene TRBV2 combines with J gene TRBJ2-3; D is ambiguous. CDR1 SNHLY and CDR2 FYNNEI come from the germline V gene. The V end was cut by 6 bases, the J end by 4 bases, with 8 bases between. There are 12 residues in the CDR3. The CDR3 loop is CASSREADTQYF. The CDR3 region has the DNA TGTGCCAGCAGCCGAGAAGCAGATACGCAGTATTTT.

Points on this clonotype: A much larger clone differs from this one at a single base, so this may be a read error. The chain carries TRBV28 and TRBJ2-7; the D is unclear. From germline, CDR1 is MDHEN and CDR2 SYDVKM. Trimming removed 5 bases from V and 0 bases from J, with 14 bases in between. This CDR3 comprises 15 residues. CDR3 bases: TGTGCCAGCAGTCGTTCTTCGCTTGGCTCCTACGAGCAGTACTTC. Protein: CASSRSSLGSYEQYF.

This clonotype was seen repeatedly, ten times or more. This sequence joins TRBV6-1 and TRBJ2-7; D call uncertain. Trimming left V 4 bases short and J 7 bases short, with 8 bases between. Germline V lookup: CDR1 MNHNS, CDR2 SASEGT. The CDR3 is 11 amino acids. CDR3 coding DNA: TGTGCCAGCAGTGCCTCTAGGGAGCAGTACTTC. Its protein product is CASSASREQYF.

This clonotype was recorded at least ten times. The chain carries TRBV5-1 and TRBJ2-2; 8 nucleotides agree with TRBD2. V gave up 5 bases and J gave up 5 bases; unmatched junction bases: 11. The CDR3 covers 16 residues. CDR1 SGHRS and CDR2 YFSETQ come from the germline V gene. This CDR3 reads CASRSVGGDWTGELFF. As DNA, the CDR3 is TGCGCCAGCAGATCGGTCGGGGGGGATTGGACCGGGGAGCTGTTTTTT. The full variable domain, its missing parts supplied by reference TRBV5-1 and TRBJ2-2, is KAGVTQTPRYLIKTRGQQVTLSCSPISGHRSVSWYQQTPGQGLQFLFEYFSETQRNKGNFPGRFSGRQFSNSRSEMNVSTLELGDSALYLCASRSVGGDWTGELFFGEGSRLTVL.

This clonotype has a count of ten or more. This sequence joins TRBV2 and TRBJ1-1; a possible D gene is TRBD1 (5 bases). Germline V lookup: CDR1 SNHLY, CDR2 FYNNEI. The CDR3 covers 16 residues. The germline V and J ends were trimmed by 5 bases and 0 bases, with 16 bases remaining between them. The CDR3 loop reads CASSLGSQGLNTEAFF. CDR3 DNA sequence: TGTGCCAGCAGTCTTGGGAGTCAGGGCCTGAACACTGAAGCTTTCTTT.

This chain connects TRBV30 to TRBJ1-2; D gene uncertain. V was shortened by 2 bases and J by 2 bases, with 3 bases between the two germline ends. CDR3 size: 11 residues. Germline-derived CDR1 and CDR2 are GTSNPN and SVGIG (reference sequence). CDR3 region: CAWSLNYGYTF. The CDR3 region has the DNA TGTGCCTGGAGTTTAAACTATGGCTACACCTTC. Filled out from reference TRBV30 and TRBJ1-2, the complete variable domain reads SQTIHQWPATLVQPVGSPLSLECTVEGTSNPNLYWYRQAAGRGLQLLFYSVGIGQISSEVPQNLSASRPQDRQFILSSKKLLLSDSGFYLCAWSLNYGYTFGSGTRLTVV.